The 8 T cell receptor beta chains below come from one sample, sequenced in a study of spatial heterogeneity in lung cancer. Regarding the study as a whole: Tumor mutation count correlated with how many alpha and beta TCRs expanded intratumorally.

Indicated time point: sample taken at primary tumor resection. Antigens for these TCRs are unknown. TCRdb re-called the 5' RACE reads with MiXCR, one entry per CDR3 protein. The table lists about 18,000 distinct CDR3 sequences, approximately 9.6% of them singletons, with approximately 21% in the top ten. Material: lung tumor tissue, obtained at surgery. These receptors were collected from a female donor with early-stage non-small cell lung cancer.

This clonotype was detected many times. Because the library targeted alpha chains, this beta chain is an off-target read whose size means little. This chain connects TRBV3-1 to TRBJ2-1; the match to TRBD2 covers 10 bases. The CDR3 covers 17 residues. V dropped 1 base and J dropped 6; count of bases not matched to a gene: 9. Germline CDR1 is LGHDT and CDR2 is YNNKEL (reference sequence). The CDR3 sequence is CASSQGLLAGRTNEQFF. In DNA, the CDR3 is TGTGCCAGCAGCCAAGGTCTACTAGCGGGGAGGACCAATGAGCAGTTCTTC.

The sample holds a few counts of this clonotype. A library made for alpha chains picked up this beta chain off target, so its size means little. This chain links TRBV28 with TRBJ1-6; tentatively, D is TRBD1 (6 bases). Trimming pared 5 bases from V and 17 bases from J, leaving 16 bases between. This CDR3 contains 12 residues. CDR1 MDHEN and CDR2 SYDVKM come from the germline V gene. The CDR3, as DNA: TGTGCCAGCAGTGCCTCACAGGGTAGTATCCACTTT. Residues: CASSASQGSIHF.

A note on this clonotype: With the library built for alpha chains, this beta chain is off target and its frequency is not meaningful. The CDR3, as DNA: TGCGCCAGCAGCTTACAGGGGCCTGGGGCCAACGTCCTGACTTTC. It specifies CASSLQGPGANVLTF. The chain links TRBV5-1 to TRBJ2-6; 7 positions agree with TRBD1. CDR3 length: 15 amino acids. Per the germline V gene, CDR1 is SGHRS and CDR2 is YFSETQ. V lost 2 bases to trimming and J lost 2 bases; unmatched junction nucleotides: 1.

Regarding this clonotype: The library was designed around alpha chains, so this beta chain is a stray read whose abundance carries little weight. The chain carries TRBV2 and TRBJ2-7; no clear D. The CDR3 is 12 residues long. V lost 4 bases, J lost 6 bases, and 10 bases lay in between. Germline CDR1 and CDR2: SNHLY and FYNNEI. This CDR3 is CASSGWVREQYF. CDR3 DNA: TGTGCCAGCAGTGGTTGGGTCCGCGAGCAGTACTTC.

Ten or more counts support this clonotype. This beta chain appears as a stray read in a library generated for alpha chains; its size is not informative. The CDR3, as DNA: TGCAGTGCTACAGGTGACGAGCAGTACTTC. It encodes CSATGDEQYF. This chain links TRBV20-1 with TRBJ2-7; unclear D gene. CDR3 length: 10 amino acids. V was shortened by 4 bases and J by 5 bases, with 6 bases between the two germline ends. Germline V gene data show CDR1 as DFQATT and CDR2 as SNEGSKA (reference sequence).

This clonotype was seen many times. The library was built for alpha chains, so this beta chain is an off-target read and its size means little. The V gene is TRBV4-3, the J gene TRBJ1-3; tentative D call: TRBD1 (5 bases). CDR3 length: 21 residues. The V and J ends lost 0 bases and 0 bases respectively, with 24 bases between them. Germline V CDR1 and CDR2: LGHNA, YSLEER. The CDR3, as DNA: TGCGCCAGCAGCCAAGAGGCCACCGGGCAGGGACTACTCTCCTCTGGAAACACCATATATTTT. Translation: CASSQEATGQGLLSSGNTIYF.

This clonotype was seen repeatedly, ten times or more. Found in a library prepared for alpha chains, this beta chain is an off-target read, and its abundance has little meaning. The chain uses TRBV7-2 and TRBJ2-2, with D possibly TRBD2 on 5 matching bases. V was pared by 5 bases and J by 2 bases, with 18 bases between. The CDR3 spans 17 residues. The germline CDR1 and CDR2 sequences are SGHTA and FQGNSA. The CDR3 loop reads CASSNPAGADNTGELFF. For the CDR3, the DNA is TGTGCCAGCAGCAACCCCGCCGGAGCGGATAACACCGGGGAGCTGTTTTTT.

This clonotype was detected ten times or more. Because the library targeted alpha chains, this beta chain is an off-target read whose size means little. The CDR3 spells CAWTRRGQPRGTEAFF. The CDR3 DNA reads TGTGCCTGGACCCGTCGGGGACAGCCAAGAGGGACTGAAGCTTTCTTT. The chain employs TRBV30 and TRBJ1-1, with 7 bases that match TRBD1. Germline CDR1 GTSNPN, CDR2 SVGIG (reference sequence). With 4 bases clipped from V and 5 bases from J, the junction kept 16 bases outside the gene matches. The length of the CDR3 is 16 residues.